This entry lists 24 T cell receptor beta chains sequenced from one sample in a study of Tregs in tolerant kidney transplant recipients. Profiling relied on immunoSEQ multiplex PCR, and the TCRdb table lists in-frame clones only, not all of them. The sample lists some 69,000 clones; about four fifths were seen once. Source material: CD4+ T cells from blood. The receptors here all came from a human donor in good health.

The gene calls are TRBV2 and TRBJ1-2; D might be TRBD1 (5 bases). CDR1 and CDR2 (germline): SNHLY, FYNNEI. The length of the CDR3 is 15 residues. Deletions cut 7 bases from V and 6 bases from J, with 21 bases between. The CDR3 protein is CASTGGRGKRHGYTF. The DNA of the CDR3 is TGTGCCAGCACCGGAGGGCGGGGGAAACGGCATGGCTACACCTTC.

V usage is TRBV7-3 and J usage is TRBJ2-5; no definite D call. CDR1 and CDR2 (germline): SGHTA, FQGTGA. V lost 5 bases and J lost 3, with 4 bases in between. The CDR3 runs to 11 residues. The CDR3 coding sequence is TGTGCCAGCAGCCCGAAAGAGACCCAGTACTTC. Protein: CASSPKETQYF.

CDR3 region: CASSLSVGDRSTDTQYF. In nucleotides, the CDR3 is TGTGCCAGCAGCTTATCGGTTGGGGACAGAAGCACAGATACGCAGTATTTT. The chain has TRBV7-2 and TRBJ2-3; 7 bases fit TRBD1. The CDR3 extends over 17 amino acids. CDR1 and CDR2 from the germline V gene are SGHTA and FQGNSA. V shed 2 bases, J shed 0 bases, and the junction held 8 bases outside the gene matches.

The V gene is TRBV4-1, the J gene TRBJ2-7; D may be TRBD1 (5 bases). The CDR3 runs to 14 residues. Germline V gene lookup returns CDR1 MGHRA and CDR2 YSYEKL. V lost 5 bases, J lost 5 bases, and 16 bases lay in between. This CDR3 is CASSKIGARNEQYF. The CDR3 DNA reads as TGCGCCAGCAGCAAAATTGGGGCAAGGAACGAGCAGTACTTC.

Of note for this clone: The germline gene is not matched at one end of the junction; a read error may be the cause. The V and J genes are TRBV9 and TRBJ1-3; D call uncertain. The V gene's germline CDR1 is SGDLS and CDR2 YYNGEE. This CDR3 is built from 15 residues. The CDR3 loop reads CASSVESMVGSTIYF. CDR3 nucleotide sequence: TGTGCCAGCAGCGTAGAGAGCATGGTCGGAAGCACCATATATTTT.

The chain is built from TRBV14 and TRBJ1-1; 9 bases align to TRBD1. Germline V gene data show CDR1 as SGHDN and CDR2 as FVKESK. CDR3 length equals 18 residues. The V segment lost 4 bases and the J segment 5 bases; nucleotides outside the gene matches: 17. The CDR3 DNA reads TGTGCCAGCAGCCCTCCTAAAAGCCTTAACAGGGGGCGGACTGAAGCTTTCTTT. Residues: CASSPPKSLNRGRTEAFF.

The chain uses TRBV6-6 and TRBJ2-7; D perhaps matches TRBD2 (5 bases). In germline, CDR1 is MNHNY, CDR2 SVGAGI (reference sequence). The CDR3 is 14 residues long. The ends were cut back, 0 bases at V and 3 bases at J, with 9 bases in the middle. Here the CDR3 reads CASSYSEGNYEQYF. The CDR3 bases are TGTGCCAGCAGTTACTCAGAGGGAAACTACGAGCAGTACTTC.

Judged by abundance, this clone is medium-sized. The chain has TRBV5-1 and TRBJ2-1, with 11 bases matching TRBD1. This CDR3 contains 16 residues. CDR1 is SGHRS and CDR2 is YFSETQ in the germline V gene. With V trimmed by 0 bases and J by 9 bases, 8 bases remained unmatched. The CDR3 loop is CASSLEGTGGNSEQFF. The CDR3 bases are TGCGCCAGCAGCTTGGAGGGGACAGGGGGTAATAGTGAGCAGTTCTTC.

The V and J genes are TRBV23-1 and TRBJ2-7; 10 nucleotides align to TRBD1. TRBV23-1 is annotated as an ORF whose role is uncertain. The CDR3 has 14 residues. Germline trimming cut 0 bases from V and 6 bases from J; bases unmatched to any gene: 2. CDR3 residues: CASSQSGQGSEQYF. CDR3 DNA: TGCGCCAGCAGTCAATCGGGACAGGGGAGCGAGCAGTACTTC.

The CDR3 DNA follows: TGTGCCAGCAGCTTCCTCAGACAGCTTGCGTCCTACAATGAGCAGTTCTTC. It encodes CASSFLRQLASYNEQFF. The chain carries TRBV11-2 and TRBJ2-1; D is possibly TRBD1 (5 bases). Trimming left V 3 bases short and J 1 base short, with 16 bases between. There are 17 residues in the CDR3. Germline CDR1 reads SGHAT; CDR2 reads FQNNGV.

This rearrangement joins TRBV27 to TRBJ2-2, with D maybe TRBD1 (6 bases). With 3 bases removed from V and 6 bases from J, the gap between germline ends came to 14 bases. Germline V gives CDR1 MNHEY, CDR2 SMNVEV (reference sequence). This CDR3 is built from 15 residues. The CDR3 sequence: CASSFTGPSAGELFF. The CDR3 DNA sequence: TGTGCCAGCAGTTTCACAGGGCCAAGCGCCGGGGAGCTGTTTTTT.

The genes are TRBV5-6 and TRBJ2-7; no clear D. Germline CDR1 and CDR2: SGHDT and YYEEEE. Trimming took off 1 base at V and 4 bases at J, with 6 bases between the two ends. The CDR3 consists of 12 residues. Written as DNA, the CDR3 is TGTGCCAGCAGCTTGAGGTGGTACGAGCAGTACTTC. This sequence encodes CASSLRWYEQYF.

The V gene is TRBV30, the J gene TRBJ1-5; D gene unclear. CDR1 is GTSNPN and CDR2 is SVGIG in the germline V gene (reference sequence). V was pared by 0 bases and J by 0 bases, with 6 bases between. CDR3 length: 14 amino acids. CDR3 coding DNA: TGTGCCTGGAGTGTACCGGGTAGCAATCAGCCCCAGCATTTT. Translated: CAWSVPGSNQPQHF.

The chain has TRBV6-6 and TRBJ1-2; D perhaps matches TRBD1 (5 bases). Germline V lookup: CDR1 MNHNY, CDR2 SVGAGI (reference sequence). This CDR3 has 13 amino acids. V shed 6 bases and J shed 6 bases, with 14 bases lying between them. The DNA for the CDR3 is TGTGCCAGCAGCGACAGCCCTGGGGATGGCTACACCTTC. It codes for CASSDSPGDGYTF.

The rearrangement links TRBV10-3 to TRBJ2-1, with D hard to call. Trimming removed 5 bases at V and 7 bases at J, with 6 bases between. Germline assignment: CDR1 ENHRY and CDR2 SYGVKD. This CDR3 has 11 amino acids. The CDR3 coding sequence is TGTGCCATCAGTAACTTGAATGAGCAGTTCTTC. As protein: CAISNLNEQFF.

The rearrangement joins TRBV7-2 to TRBJ2-3; D not resolved. CDR1 and CDR2 (germline): SGHTA, FQGNSA. The CDR3 is 14 residues long. Trimming left V 1 base short and J 1 base short, with 6 bases between. The CDR3 DNA sequence: TGTGCCAGCAGCTTAGGTCTCGGCACAGATACGCAGTATTTT. Translated, it gives CASSLGLGTDTQYF.

The chain uses TRBV6-6 and TRBJ2-7; no definite D call. From germline, CDR1 is MNHNY and CDR2 SVGAGI (reference sequence). The CDR3 has 13 amino acids. Deletions cut 6 bases from V and 6 bases from J, with 15 bases between. This CDR3 reads CASRRSGGGEQYF. In DNA, the CDR3 is TGTGCCAGCAGGCGTTCGGGCGGTGGCGAGCAGTACTTC.

This clone occurred a few times. The CDR3 bases are TGCGCCAGCAGCCCAGACAGGGCACAAGAGACCCAGTACTTC. Its translation is CASSPDRAQETQYF. The chain is built from TRBV5-1 and TRBJ2-5; 7 bases map to TRBD1. Germline CDR1 SGHRS, CDR2 YFSETQ. This CDR3 contains 14 residues. The ends lost 4 bases at V and 2 bases at J; junction bases unmatched: 5.

The chain uses TRBV2 and TRBJ2-7, with D possibly being TRBD2 (5 bases). V shed 6 bases and J shed 0 bases, with 18 bases lying between them. Germline CDR1 reads SNHLY; CDR2 reads FYNNEI. This CDR3 has 16 amino acids. Written as DNA, the CDR3 is TGTGCCAGCAGACCCCGACGAGGGCAGAGCTCCTACGAGCAGTACTTC. Protein sequence: CASRPRRGQSSYEQYF.

This sequence joins TRBV6-1 and TRBJ2-2; 7 nucleotides agree with TRBD1. The CDR3 totals 14 residues. Germline lookup yields CDR1 MNHNS and CDR2 SASEGT. Trimming at V came to 6 bases and at J to 6 bases, leaving 7 bases not matched to a gene. CDR3 DNA: TGTGCCAGCAGAAACACAGGGGCCGCCGGGGAGCTGTTTTTT. It encodes CASRNTGAAGELFF.

The chain joins TRBV19 to TRBJ2-1; TRBD2 is a possible D gene (5 bases). This CDR3 is built from 14 residues. The germline gives CDR1 LNHDA, CDR2 SQIVND (reference sequence). With 8 bases removed from V and 2 bases from J, the gap between germline ends came to 13 bases. CDR3 protein: CASADGVPYNEQFF. The CDR3 DNA reads as TGTGCCAGTGCCGACGGGGTTCCCTACAATGAGCAGTTCTTC.

This chain connects TRBV6-4 to TRBJ1-6; 9 nucleotides match TRBD1. The germline V gene encodes CDR1 MRHNA and CDR2 SNTAGT. The CDR3 has 15 amino acids. With V trimmed by 6 bases and J by 5 bases, 5 bases remained unmatched. This CDR3 reads CASSLTGGDNSPLHF. In DNA form, the CDR3 reads TGTGCCAGCAGCCTGACAGGGGGGGATAATTCACCCCTCCACTTT.

The V call is TRBV25-1, the J call TRBJ2-3; D remains unclear. V dropped 4 bases and J dropped 1 base, with 9 bases sitting between them. Germline assignment: CDR1 MGHDK and CDR2 SYGVNS. The CDR3 is made up of 14 amino acids. The CDR3 is CASSAWSGTDTQYF. CDR3 DNA sequence: TGTGCCAGCAGTGCCTGGTCTGGCACAGATACGCAGTATTTT.

The V gene is TRBV18, the J gene TRBJ1-2; TRBD1 matches 7 bases. The V gene's germline CDR1 is KGHSH and CDR2 LQKENI. The CDR3 runs 15 residues. Trimming at V came to 4 bases and at J to 0 bases, leaving 5 bases not matched to a gene. The CDR3 DNA sequence: TGTGCCAGCTCACAGAGCAGGGGGACTAACTATGGCTACACCTTC. Its translation: CASSQSRGTNYGYTF.